This T cell receptor beta chain stems from a study of T-cell reconstitution after alpha-beta-depleted transplantation in children. Overall study findings and caveats: After transplant, high TCRbeta diversity at day 60 in some patients arose from surviving recipient T cells and thymic progenitors. T cells produced anew were the main source of T-cell counts and diversity one year after transplant.

This clonotype was found many times. Antigen: not known. The authors prepared the TCRbeta library with unique molecular identifiers. One entry per CDR3 protein, called by TCRdb with MiXCR from the PCR reads. The profile covers 450,000 to 600,000 distinct CDR3 sequences, with over 9.5% appearing a single time and around 2.2% taken by the ten largest. Sequenced material: PBMCs, taken before TCRalphabeta/CD19-depleted stem cell transplant. This clonotype was obtained from a child aged 2-15 years with inherited bone marrow failure, due to receive a stem cell transplant.

CDR3 amino acids: CASRKEGNTEAFF. CDR3 bases: TGTGCCAGCAGGAAGGAGGGGAACACTGAAGCTTTCTTT. The chain couples TRBV2 to TRBJ1-1; unclear D gene. V was clipped by 6 bases and J by 1 base, with 9 bases between them. Germline V CDR1 and CDR2: SNHLY, FYNNEI. The CDR3 has 13 amino acids.